Listed here are 5 T cell receptor beta chains from one sample, sequenced in a study of technical replicates of blood from several donors. The protocol was immunoSEQ multiplex PCR, while the TCRdb copy is restricted to in-frame clones and leaves out a portion. The data hold roughly 56,000 clones, with 90% to 95% observed a single time. The sample was PBMCs. The receptors here all came from a human donor in good health. Some clones in this sample may be carry-over from other donors' samples.

The chain recombines TRBV6-6 with TRBJ2-3, with TRBD2 identical over 8 bases. Germline lookup yields CDR1 MNHNY and CDR2 SVGAGI (reference sequence). The J segment lost 4 bases and the V segment lost 2 bases, leaving 5 bases of the junction unmatched. The CDR3 extends over 15 amino acids. CDR3 sequence reads: CASSYGGGIADTQYF. The CDR3 nucleotides are TGTGCCAGCAGTTACGGCGGGGGGATCGCAGATACGCAGTATTTT.

The V call is TRBV4-3, the J call TRBJ2-3; TRBD2 matches at 10 bases. Germline V lookup: CDR1 LGHNA, CDR2 YSLEER. The length of the CDR3 is 16 residues. The junction had 3 bases not matched to a gene; V was cut back by 3 bases and J by 0 bases. In nucleotides, the CDR3 is TGCGCCAGCAGCCAGACACTAGCGGGAAGCACAGATACGCAGTATTTT. The encoded protein is CASSQTLAGSTDTQYF.

The chain has TRBV7-2 and TRBJ2-5; 7 bases match TRBD2. This CDR3 is 12 amino acids long. V shed 4 bases and J 7 bases; nucleotides not matched to a gene: 3. In germline, CDR1 is SGHTA, CDR2 FQGNSA. CDR3 amino acids: CASSSPGGTQYF. The CDR3, as DNA: TGTGCCAGCAGCTCGCCGGGAGGGACCCAGTACTTC.

This rearrangement joins TRBV4-2 to TRBJ2-1, with 9 bases lining up with TRBD2. Trimming cost V 0 bases and J 4 bases; bases outside gene matches: 4. CDR1 is LGHNA, CDR2 YNFKEQ, per germline. The CDR3 loop spans 16 amino acids. The CDR3 protein is CASSQEPAGGYNEQFF. The DNA for the CDR3 is TGTGCCAGCAGCCAAGAACCCGCGGGGGGGTACAATGAGCAGTTCTTC.

The chain couples TRBV18 to TRBJ1-1; D remains ambiguous. This CDR3 spans 14 amino acids. From germline, CDR1 is KGHSH and CDR2 LQKENI. The V gene lost 3 bases and the J gene lost 5 bases, with 13 bases spanning the gap. The CDR3 loop is CASSPPAARTEAFF. The CDR3 region has the DNA TGTGCCAGCTCACCCCCGGCGGCCCGGACTGAAGCTTTCTTT.